The clone carrying this T cell receptor beta chain was seen more than once but under ten times. The data were obtained in a study of cytomegalovirus exposure and HLA in healthy donors. Researchers ran the PCR with 60 Vbeta and 13 Jbeta primers. Profiling relied on immunoSEQ multiplex PCR, and the TCRdb table lists in-frame clones only, not all of them. The data hold around 120,000 clones, with about 63% observed a single time. The sample taken for sequencing was PBMCs. The receptor was isolated from a man aged 25 to 45 in good health and CMV-seropositive.

CDR3 residues: CSVTSRLAGGPYNEQFF. The DNA of the CDR3 is TGCAGCGTCACCTCCAGACTAGCGGGAGGGCCGTATAATGAGCAGTTCTTC. V gene TRBV29-1 combines with J gene TRBJ2-1, with 14 bases identical to TRBD2. The trim removed 6 bases at V and 7 bases at J, leaving 14 bases unmatched. The length of the CDR3 is 17 residues. CDR1 and CDR2 from the germline V gene are SQVTM and ANQGSEA.